The 28 T cell receptor beta chains presented below share a single source sample, sequenced in a study of blood T cell repertoires in COVID-19. Assay used: immunoSEQ multiplex PCR; TCRdb lists only in-frame clones, some missing. This table has about 74,000 clones, 84% appearing once. Sequencing was performed on peripheral blood. These receptors were taken from an older man with acute or convalescent COVID-19.

This clone has only one observation. The chain uses TRBV29-1 and TRBJ2-4; 11 nucleotides line up with TRBD1. CDR1 and CDR2 (germline): SQVTM, ANQGSEA. This CDR3 has 12 amino acids. V gave up 7 bases and J gave up 9 bases; unmatched junction bases: 5. The CDR3: CSAGQGDGIQYF. Written as DNA, the CDR3 is TGCAGCGCGGGACAGGGGGATGGCATTCAGTACTTC. Drawing the rest from reference TRBV29-1 and TRBJ2-4, the complete variable domain is SAVISQKPSRDICQRGTSLTIQCQVDSQVTMMFWYRQQPGQSLTLIATANQGSEATYESGFVIDKFPISRPNLTFSTLTVSNMSPEDSSIYLCSAGQGDGIQYFGAGTRLSVL.

The genes are TRBV27 and TRBJ2-7, with D possibly matching TRBD2 (5 bases). The CDR3 spans 14 residues. Trimming stripped 4 bases from V and 2 bases from J, with 12 bases between. The germline gives CDR1 MNHEY, CDR2 SMNVEV (reference sequence). For the CDR3, the DNA is TGTGCCAGCAGTTCTCGGACTGGGGCCTACGAGCAGTACTTC. Amino acid sequence: CASSSRTGAYEQYF.

The DNA for the CDR3 is TGCGCCAGCAGCCAAGACCCCGGAGGCTCTGGGGCCAACGTCCTGACTTTC. Its protein is CASSQDPGGSGANVLTF. The V and J genes are TRBV4-1 and TRBJ2-6, with D tentatively TRBD2 (5 bases). The CDR3 spans 17 residues. CDR1 MGHRA and CDR2 YSYEKL come from the germline V gene. V gave up 0 bases and J gave up 0 bases, with 9 bases separating them.

The chain uses TRBV18 and TRBJ1-6, with TRBD1 matching 7 bases. V was pared by 1 base and J by 0 bases, with 3 bases of the junction left unmatched. Germline CDR1 and CDR2: KGHSH and LQKENI. This CDR3 region has 17 residues. CDR3 DNA: TGTGCCAGCTCACCACGACAGGGTATCTCCTATAATTCACCCCTCCACTTT. Translating it yields CASSPRQGISYNSPLHF.

The genes are TRBV4-1 and TRBJ2-5; TRBD1 aligns across 9 bases. V shed 2 bases, J shed 5 bases, and the junction held 9 bases outside the gene matches. There are 16 residues in the CDR3. CDR1 and CDR2 from the germline V gene are MGHRA and YSYEKL. This chain's CDR3 is CASSQFPGQGMETQYF. The DNA for the CDR3 is TGCGCCAGCAGCCAATTCCCGGGACAGGGTATGGAGACCCAGTACTTC.

The V gene is TRBV11-2, the J gene TRBJ2-7; TRBD1 might be the D (5 bases). Germline loops: CDR1 SGHAT, CDR2 FQNNGV. The CDR3 has 14 residues. Trimming stripped 2 bases from V and 2 bases from J, with 10 bases between. The CDR3 bases are TGTGCCAGCAGCTTAATGCAGGGTGCCTACGAGCAGTACTTC. Its protein is CASSLMQGAYEQYF.

This chain uses TRBV27 with TRBJ2-3; 7 nucleotides match TRBD1. The CDR3 is made up of 15 amino acids. The germline CDR1 and CDR2 sequences are MNHEY and SMNVEV (reference sequence). V lost 5 bases and J lost 4; bases outside the gene matches: 9. CDR3 in DNA: TGTGCCAGCAGTGAGGGGGCAGGGCGACCAGATACGCAGTATTTT. Protein product: CASSEGAGRPDTQYF.

This chain joins TRBV29-1 and TRBJ1-1, with D perhaps TRBD1 (5 bases). CDR3 size: 12 residues. V was cut by 6 bases and J by 5 bases, with 13 bases left in between. CDR1 and CDR2 from the germline V gene are SQVTM and ANQGSEA. The CDR3 region has the DNA TGCAGCGTCCATCAGGGAAGGACTGAAGCTTTCTTT. As protein: CSVHQGRTEAFF.

The J gene is TRBJ2-5, the V gene TRBV28; 8 bases line up with TRBD2. The CDR3 runs 14 residues. Germline V gene lookup returns CDR1 MDHEN and CDR2 SYDVKM. V trimming: 5 bases; J trimming: 4 bases; junction bases outside the gene matches: 6. The CDR3 bases are TGTGCCAGCAGTGGGATAGCGGGAAGAGAGACCCAGTACTTC. It is translated as CASSGIAGRETQYF.

The V gene is TRBV6-1, the J gene TRBJ1-1; 8 bases line up with TRBD1. The CDR3 is made up of 14 amino acids. The J segment lost 8 bases and the V segment lost 2 bases, leaving 7 bases of the junction unmatched. Germline CDR1 and CDR2: MNHNS and SASEGT. CDR3: CASSEMQGAGEAFF. In DNA form, the CDR3 reads TGTGCCAGCAGTGAAATGCAGGGGGCAGGAGAAGCTTTCTTT.

The genes are TRBV9 and TRBJ2-1; D perhaps matches TRBD2 (6 bases). The CDR3 extends over 15 amino acids. V was trimmed by 4 bases and J by 0 bases, leaving 11 bases between them. Germline V gene lookup returns CDR1 SGDLS and CDR2 YYNGEE. CDR3 sequence (DNA): TGTGCCAGCAGCCCGGGAGTTAACTCCTACAATGAGCAGTTCTTC. Amino acids: CASSPGVNSYNEQFF.

V and J are TRBV30 and TRBJ1-5, with D perhaps matching TRBD1 (6 bases). V was cut by 3 bases and J by 1 base, with 10 bases left in between. CDR3 length: 14 residues. Germline V gene data show CDR1 as GTSNPN and CDR2 as SVGIG (reference sequence). CDR3 in amino acids: CAWRVGGSNQPQHF. The CDR3 region has the DNA TGTGCCTGGAGGGTAGGGGGAAGCAATCAGCCCCAGCATTTT.

The chain links TRBV2 to TRBJ2-3, with TRBD1 identical over 9 bases. The germline V gene encodes CDR1 SNHLY and CDR2 FYNNEI. The CDR3 has 15 residues. With V trimmed by 5 bases and J by 3 bases, 6 bases remained unmatched. The DNA of the CDR3 is TGTGCCAGCAGTTTCAGACAGGGGGGTACAGATACGCAGTATTTT. Translating it yields CASSFRQGGTDTQYF. Drawing the rest from reference TRBV2 and TRBJ2-3, the complete variable domain is EPEVTQTPSHQVTQMGQEVILRCVPISNHLYFYWYRQILGQKVEFLVSFYNNEISEKSEIFDDQFSVERPDGSNFTLKIRSTKLEDSAMYFCASSFRQGGTDTQYFGPGTRLTVL.

This clone was detected once. J is TRBJ1-2 and V is TRBV7-9; D gene uncertain. Trimming left V 5 bases short and J 3 bases short, with 13 bases between. The CDR3 extends over 14 amino acids. Germline assignment: CDR1 SEHNR and CDR2 FQNEAQ (reference sequence). The CDR3 nucleotides are TGTGCCAGCAGCCCTTCCGGAACAGACTATGGCTACACCTTC. Its protein product is CASSPSGTDYGYTF.

This chain uses TRBV5-6 with TRBJ2-5; TRBD2 matches at 11 bases. Germline V gene data show CDR1 as SGHDT and CDR2 as YYEEEE. This CDR3 is built from 17 residues. Unmatched junction bases numbered 12, after V lost 2 bases and J lost 6 bases. The CDR3 sequence is CASSLKVGTSGAKTQYF. The CDR3 DNA is TGTGCCAGCAGCTTAAAAGTGGGGACTAGCGGCGCAAAGACCCAGTACTTC.

The V gene is TRBV6-1, the J gene TRBJ1-4, with 7 nucleotides matching TRBD1. The CDR3 contains 16 residues. The germline V gene has CDR1 MNHNS and CDR2 SASEGT. V dropped 4 bases and J dropped 1; count of bases not matched to a gene: 6. CDR3 sequence: CASSGAGGRTNEKLFF. CDR3 DNA: TGTGCCAGCAGTGGAGCAGGGGGACGAACTAATGAAAAACTGTTTTTT.

J is TRBJ1-5 and V is TRBV18; D is unresolved. The CDR3 covers 17 residues. The germline CDR1 and CDR2 sequences are KGHSH and LQKENI. V dropped 0 bases and J dropped 1 base, with 13 bases sitting between them. In DNA, the CDR3 is TGTGCCAGCTCACCACCGAGGGCAGCGGGAAGCAATCAGCCCCAGCATTTT. The encoded protein is CASSPPRAAGSNQPQHF.

This chain uses TRBV28 with TRBJ2-2, with unresolved D. CDR3 length equals 13 residues. V lost 5 bases to trimming and J lost 2 bases, with 6 bases between them. Germline V gene data show CDR1 as MDHEN and CDR2 as SYDVKM. The CDR3 nucleotides are TGTGCCAGCAGTCCTCCCAACACCGGGGAGCTGTTTTTT. It encodes CASSPPNTGELFF. Supplemented by reference TRBV28 and TRBJ2-2, the full variable domain reads DVKVTQSSRYLVKRTGEKVFLECVQDMDHENMFWYRQDPGLGLRLIYFSYDVKMKEKGDIPEGYSVSREKKERFSLILESASTNQTSMYLCASSPPNTGELFFGEGSRLTVL.

This sequence joins TRBV7-2 and TRBJ1-6; D uncertain. The CDR3 spans 16 residues. V lost 0 bases to trimming and J lost 0 bases, with 6 bases between them. The V gene's germline CDR1 is SGHTA and CDR2 FQGNSA. The CDR3 loop is CASSLARLSYNSPLHF. Written as DNA, the CDR3 is TGTGCCAGCAGCTTAGCGAGGCTCTCCTATAATTCACCCCTCCACTTT.

The chain has TRBV3-1 (or the pseudogene TRBV3-2) and TRBJ2-5; 8 positions agree with TRBD1. Germline CDR1 and CDR2: LGHDT and YNNKEL (reference sequence). Trimming took 1 base from V and 4 from J; bases not matched to a gene: 5. The CDR3 totals 15 residues. CDR3 sequence: CASSQVGQGRETQYF. The CDR3, as DNA: TGTGCCAGCAGCCAAGTAGGACAGGGTAGAGAGACCCAGTACTTC.

This chain links TRBV5-4 with TRBJ2-5; 10 bases map to TRBD2. With 4 bases clipped from V and 5 bases from J, the junction kept 8 bases outside the gene matches. This CDR3 comprises 15 residues. Germline lookup yields CDR1 SGHNT and CDR2 YYREEE (reference sequence). The CDR3 DNA sequence: TGTGCCAGCAGCCGCGGTGGTAGCGGGGGGGAGACCCAGTACTTC. It translates to CASSRGGSGGETQYF.

This clone was observed a single time. The CDR3 coding sequence is TGTGCCAGCAGAGGGCTAGCGGGGGGCTACAATGAGCAGTTCTTC. It codes for CASRGLAGGYNEQFF. The V and J genes are TRBV14 and TRBJ2-1, with 11 positions matching TRBD2. V trimming: 6 bases; J trimming: 3 bases; junction bases outside the gene matches: 4. Germline V gives CDR1 SGHDN, CDR2 FVKESK. The length of the CDR3 is 15 residues.

The chain carries TRBV18 and TRBJ1-4; D gene unclear. Germline V gene lookup returns CDR1 KGHSH and CDR2 LQKENI. This CDR3 has 16 residues. V was trimmed by 2 bases and J by 0 bases, leaving 10 bases between them. The CDR3: CASSPRQPATNEKLFF. The CDR3 DNA reads TGTGCCAGCTCACCAAGACAACCTGCAACTAATGAAAAACTGTTTTTT. The full variable domain, rest sourced from reference TRBV18 and TRBJ1-4, is NAGVMQNPRHLVRRRGQEARLRCSPMKGHSHVYWYRQLPEEGLKFMVYLQKENIIDESGMPKERFSAEFPKEGPSILRIQQVVRGDSAAYFCASSPRQPATNEKLFFGSGTQLSVL.

The chain recombines TRBV5-1 with TRBJ2-1, with TRBD2 matching over 8 bases. Germline V gives CDR1 SGHRS, CDR2 YFSETQ. This CDR3 is 16 amino acids long. J lost 0 bases, V lost 4 bases, and 6 bases had no gene match. The CDR3 loop is CASSPLGGASYNEQFF. The CDR3 DNA reads as TGCGCCAGCAGCCCACTCGGGGGGGCCTCCTACAATGAGCAGTTCTTC.

The rearrangement joins TRBV5-1 to TRBJ2-3; 11 bases are shared with TRBD2. Losses at the gene ends were 1 base for V and 5 bases for J; bases not matched to a gene: 6. The CDR3 totals 16 residues. CDR1 is SGHRS, CDR2 YFSETQ, per germline. Written as DNA, the CDR3 is TGCGCCAGCAGCTTGACCCTAGCGGGAGGAAGAGATACGCAGTATTTT. Amino acid sequence: CASSLTLAGGRDTQYF. The full variable domain, its missing parts supplied by reference TRBV5-1 and TRBJ2-3, is KAGVTQTPRYLIKTRGQQVTLSCSPISGHRSVSWYQQTPGQGLQFLFEYFSETQRNKGNFPGRFSGRQFSNSRSEMNVSTLELGDSALYLCASSLTLAGGRDTQYFGPGTRLTVL.

The rearrangement uses TRBV27 and TRBJ1-5, with TRBD1 matching over 10 bases. Losses at the gene ends were 6 bases for V and 2 bases for J; bases not matched to a gene: 4. Per the germline V gene, CDR1 is MNHEY and CDR2 is SMNVEV (reference sequence). The CDR3 consists of 15 residues. The CDR3 bases are TGTGCCAGCAGAGCCGGGACAGGGGGCAATCAGCCCCAGCATTTT. Its protein product is CASRAGTGGNQPQHF.

This chain connects TRBV19 to TRBJ2-1; 12 bases match TRBD2. There are 19 residues in the CDR3. Germline CDR1 and CDR2: LNHDA and SQIVND (reference sequence). V shed 5 bases and J 0 bases; nucleotides not matched to a gene: 11. This chain's CDR3 is CASSQASGGAVSSYNEQFF. CDR3 nucleotide sequence: TGTGCCAGTAGTCAGGCTAGCGGGGGGGCCGTGTCCTCCTACAATGAGCAGTTCTTC.

The chain couples TRBV5-4 to TRBJ2-7; TRBD2 matches at 8 bases. The CDR3 is 14 residues long. V lost 0 bases to trimming and J lost 4 bases; unmatched junction nucleotides: 3. Germline V gene lookup returns CDR1 SGHNT and CDR2 YYREEE (reference sequence). The CDR3 region has the DNA TGTGCCAGCAGCTTGGAGCGGGAGAGGTACGAGCAGTACTTC. It specifies CASSLERERYEQYF. The whole variable domain, filled in from reference TRBV5-4 and TRBJ2-7, reads ETGVTQSPTHLIKTRGQQVTLRCSSQSGHNTVSWYQQALGQGPQFIFQYYREEENGRGNFPPRFSGLQFPNYSSELNVNALELDDSALYLCASSLERERYEQYFGPGTRLTVT.